Only one count was recorded for the clone carrying this T cell receptor (beta chain). Deletions cut 4 bases from V and 0 bases from J, with 7 bases between. The CDR3 has 15 amino acids. In germline, CDR1 is ENHRY, CDR2 SYGVKD. This entry is derived from a study of memory CD4+ T cells and cytomegalovirus serostatus. The sort gate was single viable CD3+CD4+CD8-CD45RO+ cells for memory CD4+ T cells. The protocol was immunoSEQ multiplex PCR, while the TCRdb copy is restricted to in-frame clones and leaves out a portion. The sample shows about 56,000 clones, about four fifths of them seen only once. The sequence was collected from an adult in good health and CMV-seronegative. The chain combines TRBV10-3 with TRBJ2-6, with D possibly being TRBD2 (5 bases). The source material was memory CD4+ T cells from blood. The CDR3: CAISGESSGANVLTF. For the CDR3, the DNA is TGTGCCATCAGTGGGGAGAGCTCTGGGGCCAACGTCCTGACTTTC.